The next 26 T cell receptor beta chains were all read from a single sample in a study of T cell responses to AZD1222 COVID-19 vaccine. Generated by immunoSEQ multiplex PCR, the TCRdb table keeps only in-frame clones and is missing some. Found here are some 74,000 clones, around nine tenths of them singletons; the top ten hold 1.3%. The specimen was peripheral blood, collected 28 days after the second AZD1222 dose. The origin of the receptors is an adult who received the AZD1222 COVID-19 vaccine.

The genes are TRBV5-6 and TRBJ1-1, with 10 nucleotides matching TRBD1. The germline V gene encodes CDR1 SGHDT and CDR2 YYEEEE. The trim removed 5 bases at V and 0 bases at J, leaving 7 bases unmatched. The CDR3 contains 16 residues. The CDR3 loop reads CASSPDRGRVNTEAFF. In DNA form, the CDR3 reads TGTGCCAGCAGTCCTGACAGGGGGCGCGTGAACACTGAAGCTTTCTTT.

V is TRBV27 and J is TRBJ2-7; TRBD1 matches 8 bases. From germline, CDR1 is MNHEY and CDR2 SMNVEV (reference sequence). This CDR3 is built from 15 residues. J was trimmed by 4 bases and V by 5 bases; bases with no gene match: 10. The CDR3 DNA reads TGTGCCAGCAGTCTCTCCGGGACAGGCCCATACGAGCAGTACTTC. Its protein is CASSLSGTGPYEQYF.

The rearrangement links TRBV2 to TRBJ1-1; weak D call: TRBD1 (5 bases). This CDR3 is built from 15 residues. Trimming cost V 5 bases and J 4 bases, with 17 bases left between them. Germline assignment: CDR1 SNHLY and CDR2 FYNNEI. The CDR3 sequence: CASSFRASGVTEAFF. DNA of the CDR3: TGTGCCAGCAGTTTCAGGGCTTCGGGGGTCACTGAAGCTTTCTTT.

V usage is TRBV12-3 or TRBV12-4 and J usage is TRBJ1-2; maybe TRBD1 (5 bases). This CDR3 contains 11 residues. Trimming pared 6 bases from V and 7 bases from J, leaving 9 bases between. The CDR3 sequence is CASSRTGGYTF. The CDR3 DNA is TGTGCCAGCAGCAGAACAGGTGGCTACACCTTC.

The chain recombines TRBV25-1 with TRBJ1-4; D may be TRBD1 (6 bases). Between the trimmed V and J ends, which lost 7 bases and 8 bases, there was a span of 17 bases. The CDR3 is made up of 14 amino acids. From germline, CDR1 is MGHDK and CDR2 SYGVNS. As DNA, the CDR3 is TGTGCCAGCAATTGGGCAGGGGCGGGAGAAAAACTGTTTTTT. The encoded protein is CASNWAGAGEKLFF.

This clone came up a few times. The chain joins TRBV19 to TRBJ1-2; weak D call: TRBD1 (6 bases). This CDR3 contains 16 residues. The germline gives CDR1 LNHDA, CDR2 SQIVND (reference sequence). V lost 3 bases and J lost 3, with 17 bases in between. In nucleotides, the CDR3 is TGTGCCAGTAGTATCGGGAGGTGGGGGGCGGACTATGGCTACACCTTC. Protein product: CASSIGRWGADYGYTF.

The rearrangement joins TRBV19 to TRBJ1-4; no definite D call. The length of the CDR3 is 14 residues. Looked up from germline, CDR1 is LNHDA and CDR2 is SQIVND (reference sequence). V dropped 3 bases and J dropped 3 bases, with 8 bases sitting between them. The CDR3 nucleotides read TGTGCCAGTAGTATTGTGGCGGCTAATGAAAAACTGTTTTTT. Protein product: CASSIVAANEKLFF.

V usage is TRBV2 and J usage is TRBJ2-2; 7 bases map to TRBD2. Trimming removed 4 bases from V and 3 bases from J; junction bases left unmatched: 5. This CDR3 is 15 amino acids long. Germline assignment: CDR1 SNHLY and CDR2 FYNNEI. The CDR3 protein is CASSGVAGDTGELFF. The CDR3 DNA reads TGTGCCAGCAGTGGGGTAGCGGGTGACACCGGGGAGCTGTTTTTT.

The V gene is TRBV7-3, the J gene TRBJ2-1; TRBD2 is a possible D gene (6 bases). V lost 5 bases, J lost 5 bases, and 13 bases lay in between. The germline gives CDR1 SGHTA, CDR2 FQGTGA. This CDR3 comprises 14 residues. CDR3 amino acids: CASSPREIHNEQFF. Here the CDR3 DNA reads TGTGCCAGCAGCCCACGGGAGATCCACAATGAGCAGTTCTTC.

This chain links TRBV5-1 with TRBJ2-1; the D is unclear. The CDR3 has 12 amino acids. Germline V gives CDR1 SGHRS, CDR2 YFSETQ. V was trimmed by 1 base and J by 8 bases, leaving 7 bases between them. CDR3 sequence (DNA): TGCGCCAGCAGCTTGAATAACCATGAGCAGTTCTTC. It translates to CASSLNNHEQFF.

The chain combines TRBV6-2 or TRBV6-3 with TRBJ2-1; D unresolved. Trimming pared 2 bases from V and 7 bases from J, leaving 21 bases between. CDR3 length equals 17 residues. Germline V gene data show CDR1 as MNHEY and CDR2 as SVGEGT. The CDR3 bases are TGTGCCAGCAGTTACGCCGGTCTAGACCGACTTAGAAATGAGCAGTTCTTC. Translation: CASSYAGLDRLRNEQFF.

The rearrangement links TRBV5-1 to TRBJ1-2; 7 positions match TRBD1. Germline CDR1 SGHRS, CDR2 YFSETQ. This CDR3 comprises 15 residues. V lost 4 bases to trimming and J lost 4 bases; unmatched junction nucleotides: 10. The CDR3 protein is CASSVYTTGAYGYTF. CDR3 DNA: TGCGCCAGCAGCGTATACACCACAGGGGCCTATGGCTACACCTTC.

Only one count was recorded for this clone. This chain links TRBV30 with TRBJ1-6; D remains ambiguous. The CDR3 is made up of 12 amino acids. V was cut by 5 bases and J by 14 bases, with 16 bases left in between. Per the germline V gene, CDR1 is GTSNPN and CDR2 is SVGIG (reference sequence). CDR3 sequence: CAWAPFVGALHF. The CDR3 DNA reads TGTGCCTGGGCCCCGTTCGTTGGTGCCCTCCACTTT.

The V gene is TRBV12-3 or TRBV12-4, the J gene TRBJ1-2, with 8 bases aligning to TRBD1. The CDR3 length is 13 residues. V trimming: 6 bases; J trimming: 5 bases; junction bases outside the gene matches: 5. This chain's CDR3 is CASSTGGFYGYTF. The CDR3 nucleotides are TGTGCCAGCAGCACAGGGGGATTTTATGGCTACACCTTC.

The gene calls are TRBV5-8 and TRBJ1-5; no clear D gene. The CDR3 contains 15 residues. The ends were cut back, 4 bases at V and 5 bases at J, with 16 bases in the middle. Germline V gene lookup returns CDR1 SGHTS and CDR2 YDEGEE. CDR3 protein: CASSPETSFDQPQHF. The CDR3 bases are TGTGCCAGCAGCCCGGAAACGAGTTTCGATCAGCCCCAGCATTTT.

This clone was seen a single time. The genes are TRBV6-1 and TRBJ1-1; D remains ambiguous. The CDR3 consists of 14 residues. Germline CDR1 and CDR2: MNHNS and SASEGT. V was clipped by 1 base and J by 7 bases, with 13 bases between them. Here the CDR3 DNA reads TGTGCCAGCAGTGAAGTTGAGTCGCCAGATGAAGCTTTCTTT. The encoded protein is CASSEVESPDEAFF.

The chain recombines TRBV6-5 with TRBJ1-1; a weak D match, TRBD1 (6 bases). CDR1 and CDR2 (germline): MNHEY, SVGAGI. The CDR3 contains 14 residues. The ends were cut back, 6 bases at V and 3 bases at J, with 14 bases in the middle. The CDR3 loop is CASRYQGSHTEAFF. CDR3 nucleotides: TGTGCCAGCAGATACCAGGGGAGTCACACTGAAGCTTTCTTT.

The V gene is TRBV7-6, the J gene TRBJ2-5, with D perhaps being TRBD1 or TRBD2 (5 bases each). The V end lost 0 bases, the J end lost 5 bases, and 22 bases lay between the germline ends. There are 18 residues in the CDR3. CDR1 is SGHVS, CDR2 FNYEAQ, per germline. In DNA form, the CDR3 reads TGTGCCAGCAGCTTAGCGCAAACTGGGGGAACAACTTCGGAGACCCAGTACTTC. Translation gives CASSLAQTGGTTSETQYF.

The DNA of the CDR3 is TGTGCCAGCAGCCTTGCACAAGTGAACACTGAAGCTTTCTTT. It codes for CASSLAQVNTEAFF. The rearrangement links TRBV3-1 (or the pseudogene TRBV3-2) to TRBJ1-1, with D uncertain. Trimming removed 4 bases from V and 0 bases from J, with 9 bases in between. The CDR3 covers 14 residues. Germline values: CDR1 LGHDT, CDR2 YNNKEL (reference sequence).

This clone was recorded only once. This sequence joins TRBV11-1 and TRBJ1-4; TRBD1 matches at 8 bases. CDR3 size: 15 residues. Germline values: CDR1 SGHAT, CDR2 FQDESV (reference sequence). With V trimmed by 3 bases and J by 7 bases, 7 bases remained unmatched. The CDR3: CASSFGDRSGEKLFF. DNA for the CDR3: TGTGCCAGCAGCTTTGGGGACAGGTCCGGTGAAAAACTGTTTTTT.

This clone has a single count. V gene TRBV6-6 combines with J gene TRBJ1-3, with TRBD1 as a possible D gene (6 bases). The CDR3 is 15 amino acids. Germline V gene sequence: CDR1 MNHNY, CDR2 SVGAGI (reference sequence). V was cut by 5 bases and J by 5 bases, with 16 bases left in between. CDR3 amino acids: CASSPSDRLRNTIYF. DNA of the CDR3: TGTGCCAGCAGTCCCTCAGACAGGTTGAGAAACACCATATATTTT.

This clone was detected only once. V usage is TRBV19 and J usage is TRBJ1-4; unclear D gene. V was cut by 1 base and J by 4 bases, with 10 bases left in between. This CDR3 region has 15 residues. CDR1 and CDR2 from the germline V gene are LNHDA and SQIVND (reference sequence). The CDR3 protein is CASSIGRSNNEKLFF. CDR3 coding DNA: TGTGCCAGTAGTATAGGGCGGTCGAATAATGAAAAACTGTTTTTT.

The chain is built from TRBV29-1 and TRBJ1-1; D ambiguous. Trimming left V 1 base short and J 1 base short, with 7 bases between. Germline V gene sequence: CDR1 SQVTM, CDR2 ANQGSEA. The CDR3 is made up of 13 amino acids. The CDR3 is CSVEVQKNTEAFF. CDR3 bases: TGCAGCGTTGAAGTCCAGAAGAACACTGAAGCTTTCTTT.

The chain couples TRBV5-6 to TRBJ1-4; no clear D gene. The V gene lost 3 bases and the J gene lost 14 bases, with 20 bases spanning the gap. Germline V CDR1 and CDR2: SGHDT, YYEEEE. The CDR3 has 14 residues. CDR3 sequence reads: CASSSTSGMKTLFF. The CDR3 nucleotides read TGTGCCAGCAGCTCAACGTCTGGGATGAAAACCCTGTTTTTT.

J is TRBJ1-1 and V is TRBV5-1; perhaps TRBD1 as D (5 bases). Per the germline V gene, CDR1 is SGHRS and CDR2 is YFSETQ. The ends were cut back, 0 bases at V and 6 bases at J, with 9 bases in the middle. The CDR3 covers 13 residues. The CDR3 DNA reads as TGCGCCAGCAGCTTGGGGGGGATACCTGAAGCTTTCTTT. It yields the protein CASSLGGIPEAFF.

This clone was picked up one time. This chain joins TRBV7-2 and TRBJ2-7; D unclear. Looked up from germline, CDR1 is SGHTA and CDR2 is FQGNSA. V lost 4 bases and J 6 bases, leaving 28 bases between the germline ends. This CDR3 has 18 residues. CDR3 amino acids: CASSSQILPGRQSSEQYF. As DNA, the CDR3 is TGTGCCAGCAGCTCGCAGATTCTTCCAGGACGGCAGTCTAGCGAGCAGTACTTC. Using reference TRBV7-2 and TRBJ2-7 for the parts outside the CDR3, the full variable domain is GAGVSQSPSNKVTEKGKDVELRCDPISGHTALYWYRQSLGQGLEFLIYFQGNSAPDKSGLPSDRFSAERTGGSVSTLTIQRTQQEDSAVYLCASSSQILPGRQSSEQYFGPGTRLTVT.